The clone carrying this T cell receptor beta chain was counted a few times. The antigen remains unidentified. The sample is drawn from a study of T-cell reconstitution after alpha-beta-depleted transplantation in children. CDR3 length equals 13 residues. The germline gives CDR1 SNHLY, CDR2 FYNNEI. V dropped 8 bases and J dropped 0 bases, with 8 bases sitting between them. TCRbeta library preparation incorporated unique molecular identifiers. TCRdb re-called the PCR reads with MiXCR, one entry per CDR3 protein. The data show about 110,000 distinct CDR3 sequences, 10% to 13% seen once. Findings and limits, study-wide: Several hundred graft clones that had expanded were reportedly the source of alpha-beta T cells about two months after transplant. Hyperexpanded clones declined; after one year, newly produced T cells mostly supplied diversity.

Sequencing was performed on PBMCs, taken before TCRalphabeta/CD19-depleted stem cell transplant. The origin of this receptor is a boy between 2 and 15 years old with acute lymphoblastic leukemia, due to receive a stem cell transplant. The gene calls are TRBV2 and TRBJ1-5; D gene ambiguous. DNA of the CDR3: TGTGCCAGCGTTTCTTATAGCAATCAGCCCCAGCATTTT. This translates into CASVSYSNQPQHF.